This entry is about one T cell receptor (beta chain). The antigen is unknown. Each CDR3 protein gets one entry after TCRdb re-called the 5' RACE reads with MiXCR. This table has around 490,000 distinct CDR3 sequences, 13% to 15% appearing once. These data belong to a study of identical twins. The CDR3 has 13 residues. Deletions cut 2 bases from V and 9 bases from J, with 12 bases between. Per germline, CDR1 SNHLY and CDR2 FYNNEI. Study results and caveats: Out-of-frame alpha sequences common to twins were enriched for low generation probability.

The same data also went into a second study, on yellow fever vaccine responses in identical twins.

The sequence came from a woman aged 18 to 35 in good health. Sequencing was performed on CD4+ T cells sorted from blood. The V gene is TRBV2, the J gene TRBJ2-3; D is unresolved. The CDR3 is CASSERQAETQYF. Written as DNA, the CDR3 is TGTGCCAGCAGTGAAAGGCAGGCGGAGACGCAGTATTTT.